The 15 T cell receptor beta chains below all came from one sample that was sequenced in a study of CXCR3-negative and CXCR3-positive naive CD8 T cells. The libraries of TRB cDNA were prepared using 5' RACE with UMI labels. Reanalyzing the 5' RACE reads, TCRdb keeps one entry per CDR3 protein, without DNA. This sample's clone table lists tens of thousands of distinct CDR3 sequences. The sequencing input was memory CD8+ T cells from blood. The source of these receptors is a human donor in good health. Some clones in this sample may be carry-over from other donors' samples.

V and J are TRBV25-1 and TRBJ2-5. Germline loops: CDR1 MGHDK, CDR2 SYGVNS. The CDR3 consists of 13 residues. Here the CDR3 reads CASSEYKDETQYF.

The chain couples TRBV5-6 to TRBJ2-5. Germline loops: CDR1 SGHDT, CDR2 YYEEEE. The CDR3 has 14 amino acids. CDR3 residues: CASSLDRAMKTQYF.

This rearrangement joins TRBV30 to TRBJ1-2. The CDR3 runs to 12 residues. The germline V gene has CDR1 GTSNPN and CDR2 SVGIG (reference sequence). The CDR3 spells CAWSVVGSRDTF.

V is TRBV20-1 and J is TRBJ2-3; TCRdb returns TRBD2, unconfirmable since there is no DNA. The CDR3 loop spans 22 amino acids. CDR1 and CDR2 (germline): DFQATT, SNEGSKA (reference sequence). CDR3 residues: CSARDPSYPSGRGDLGTDTQYF.

The V gene is TRBV20-1, the J gene TRBJ1-1; TCRdb picks TRBD1, but there is no DNA to check that call. The CDR3 consists of 13 residues. Germline V lookup: CDR1 DFQATT, CDR2 SNEGSKA (reference sequence). The CDR3: CSAGQGSATEAFF.

This chain uses TRBV6-5 with TRBJ2-2; the D gene TCRdb calls, TRBD1, cannot be checked with no DNA. Germline CDR1 is MNHEY and CDR2 is SVGAGI. The CDR3 is made up of 17 amino acids. CDR3 protein: CASSRGFGSLDTGELFF.

The J gene is TRBJ2-2, the V gene TRBV6-4. CDR1 and CDR2 from the germline V gene are MRHNA and SNTAGT. This CDR3 has 13 residues. The CDR3 sequence is CASSEGNTGELFF.

This chain uses TRBV7-2 with TRBJ2-2; TCRdb's D call of TRBD2 is untestable without DNA. CDR1 is SGHTA and CDR2 is FQGNSA in the germline V gene. CDR3 length equals 16 residues. CDR3 region: CASSLIPRGGSGELFF.

The chain joins TRBV29-1 to TRBJ2-2; TCRdb designates TRBD1, a call that cannot be tested without DNA. Germline values: CDR1 SQVTM, CDR2 ANQGSEA. This CDR3 has 13 amino acids. CDR3: CSVDTGETGELFF.

J is TRBJ2-3 and V is TRBV29-1; without DNA, the TCRdb call of TRBD2 cannot be checked. The germline V gene has CDR1 SQVTM and CDR2 ANQGSEA. The CDR3 runs to 15 residues. CDR3 amino acids: CSVEPLWEGTDTQYF.

The CDR3 sequence is CASSQYPTDYYEQYF. The gene calls are TRBV6-5 and TRBJ2-7. Per the germline V gene, CDR1 is MNHEY and CDR2 is SVGAGI. CDR3 length: 15 residues.

This clonotype is deemed medium-sized (0.01 to 0.1%) by its frequency. This chain joins TRBV6-5 and TRBJ2-6. CDR1 is MNHEY, CDR2 SVGAGI, per germline. CDR3 length equals 15 residues. CDR3 region: CASSLQISGANVLTF.

The chain employs TRBV7-9 and TRBJ2-7; TCRdb reports TRBD2, a call that lacks DNA to check it against. This CDR3 is built from 16 residues. The germline CDR1 and CDR2 sequences are SEHNR and FQNEAQ (reference sequence). This chain's CDR3 is CASSLAYPEEAYEQYF.

The gene calls are TRBV7-2 and TRBJ2-5; the D gene TCRdb calls, TRBD2, cannot be checked with no DNA. Germline CDR1 reads SGHTA; CDR2 reads FQGNSA. The CDR3 runs to 14 residues. CDR3: CASSPSGGVETQYF.

This chain connects TRBV6-1 to TRBJ1-5; lacking DNA, the TRBD1 call made by TCRdb goes unchecked. The germline V gene encodes CDR1 MNHNS and CDR2 SASEGT. The CDR3 covers 14 residues. CDR3 region: CASTGGTGHQPQHF.